This section outlines one TCR beta chain sequence together with its context. Its antigen is currently unknown. The conserved phenylalanine or tryptophan is not found at the CDR3 terminus, so this likely reflects a read error. The DNA is left out, because the CDR3 cannot be placed on it with certainty; the CDR3 is given as TCRdb lists it. This sample was included in a study of blood T cells in healthy people across ages. Study findings and constraints: Samples with more naive T cells showed higher observed beta diversity.

Primers used in a second PCR of about 6 to 11 cycles were a sample-barcoded 5' primer and a J-beta primer mix. MiXCR, run by TCRdb on the 5' RACE reads, gives a single entry per CDR3 protein. The sample comprises 590,000 or so distinct CDR3 sequences, about 30% of which are singletons, and 15% to 18% rests with the top ten. The source of this sequence is a woman aged 80 or over in good health. The material sequenced was blood.

The CDR3 loop reads CASSFTGLLWLHL. This chain uses TRBV5-1 with TRBJ1-2; no DNA check was done on the table's D call, TRBD1. Germline lookup yields CDR1 SGHRS and CDR2 YFSETQ. Inclusive of both ends, the CDR3 amounts to 13 amino acids.